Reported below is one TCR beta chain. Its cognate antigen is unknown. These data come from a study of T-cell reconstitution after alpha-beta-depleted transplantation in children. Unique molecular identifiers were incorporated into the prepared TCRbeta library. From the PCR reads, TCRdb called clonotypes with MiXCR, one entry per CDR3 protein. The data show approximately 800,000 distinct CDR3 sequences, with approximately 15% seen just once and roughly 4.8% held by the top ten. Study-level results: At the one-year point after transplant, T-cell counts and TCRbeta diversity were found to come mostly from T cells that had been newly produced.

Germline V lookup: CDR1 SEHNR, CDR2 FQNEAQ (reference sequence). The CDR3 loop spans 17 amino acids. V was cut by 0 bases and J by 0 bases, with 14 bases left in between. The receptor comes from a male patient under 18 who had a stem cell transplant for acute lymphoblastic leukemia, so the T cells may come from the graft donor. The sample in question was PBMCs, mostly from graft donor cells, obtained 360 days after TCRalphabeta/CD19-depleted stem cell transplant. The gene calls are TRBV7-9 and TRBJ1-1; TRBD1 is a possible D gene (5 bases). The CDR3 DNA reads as TGTGCCAGCAGCTTAGCTTCCGGGACCTTCATGAACACTGAAGCTTTCTTT. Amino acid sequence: CASSLASGTFMNTEAFF.